This section outlines one T cell receptor beta chain sequence together with its context. Its target is unknown. The time point was: week 35, safety follow-up. What each vaccine dose contained was 300 ug of mutant IDH1 20-mer peptide, accompanied by topical imiquimod. The sample belongs to a study of a mutant IDH1 vaccine in newly diagnosed glioma. Study-wide findings and caveats: Immune responses induced by vaccination arose in roughly 95% of the patients.

There are 18 residues in the CDR3. In germline, CDR1 is SEHNR, CDR2 FQNEAQ (reference sequence). V was cut by 5 bases and J by 4 bases, with 26 bases left in between. Here immunoSEQ multiplex PCR was the method, and the copy in TCRdb shows in-frame clones only, minus some. The profile covers about 48,000 clones, with 65% to 80% appearing a single time and roughly 6.3% taken by the ten largest. V and J are TRBV7-9 and TRBJ1-2; D gene uncertain. This sample comprised PBMCs, obtained from a glioma patient whose treatment included an IDH1 peptide vaccine. The receptor comes from a middle-aged man with glioma. The CDR3 loop reads CASSRVPTEPPRSYGYTF. The CDR3 DNA follows: TGTGCCAGCAGCAGGGTACCGACCGAGCCCCCTCGGAGCTATGGCTACACCTTC.